Below, 22 T cell receptor beta chains from the same sample are listed, as sequenced in a study of T cell changes during pregnancy in multiple sclerosis. Repertoires were generated with immunoSEQ multiplex PCR, while TCRdb's copy carries only in-frame clones and drops some. The table shows 100,000 to 130,000 clones, with just under 95% occurring only once. The starting material was peripheral blood, obtained in the third trimester of pregnancy. Receptor source: a female donor in good health, enrolled as a control in a pregnancy study.

The chain combines TRBV6-5 with TRBJ2-7; D gene ambiguous. The CDR3 has 16 residues. V shed 0 bases and J shed 2 bases, with 14 bases lying between them. Germline-derived CDR1 and CDR2 are MNHEY and SVGAGI. In nucleotides, the CDR3 is TGTGCCAGCAGTTACTCGATGGGCTTTTACACCTACGAGCAGTACTTC. Its protein is CASSYSMGFYTYEQYF.

As to this clone: Within the sample, other DNA sequences also encode this same CDR3. The V call is TRBV5-6, the J call TRBJ1-2; a weak D match, TRBD1 (5 bases). The V and J ends lost 0 bases and 2 bases respectively, with 8 bases between them. The CDR3 runs 14 residues. From germline, CDR1 is SGHDT and CDR2 YYEEEE. The CDR3 loop reads CASSLGQGNYGYTF. The CDR3 DNA reads TGTGCCAGCAGCTTGGGCCAGGGCAACTATGGCTACACCTTC.

The chain links TRBV5-1 to TRBJ1-4, with a weak D call TRBD1 (5 bases). Germline V gene data show CDR1 as SGHRS and CDR2 as YFSETQ. The CDR3 is 16 residues long. V was shortened by 4 bases and J by 2 bases, with 15 bases between the two germline ends. The CDR3 DNA reads TGCGCCAGCAGCAGGGACTTAGGGTTTACTAATGAAAAACTGTTTTTT. Its protein is CASSRDLGFTNEKLFF.

V and J are TRBV25-1 and TRBJ1-1; no clear D gene. The germline V gene has CDR1 MGHDK and CDR2 SYGVNS. Trimming removed 0 bases at V and 6 bases at J, with 5 bases between. CDR3 size: 12 residues. In DNA form, the CDR3 reads TGTGCCAGCAGTGAATATGACTCTGAAGCTTTCTTT. This sequence encodes CASSEYDSEAFF.

This clone has only one observation. The chain links TRBV19 to TRBJ1-2; the match to TRBD1 covers 8 bases. Trimming at V came to 7 bases and at J to 4 bases, leaving 17 bases not matched to a gene. Germline CDR1 reads LNHDA; CDR2 reads SQIVND (reference sequence). The CDR3 is 17 amino acids. The CDR3 spells CASMGRQGPRRGYGYTF. As DNA, the CDR3 is TGTGCCAGTATGGGGCGACAGGGGCCACGGAGGGGCTATGGCTACACCTTC.

The chain employs TRBV27 and TRBJ1-1, with D hard to call. Germline V gives CDR1 MNHEY, CDR2 SMNVEV (reference sequence). Trimming cost V 0 bases and J 4 bases, with 9 bases left between them. CDR3 length equals 14 residues. The CDR3 nucleotides are TGTGCCAGCAGTTTATCTGGGGAGATCACTGAAGCTTTCTTT. Residues: CASSLSGEITEAFF.

The chain links TRBV27 to TRBJ2-1; 9 positions match TRBD1. Per germline, CDR1 MNHEY and CDR2 SMNVEV (reference sequence). The CDR3 totals 16 residues. The V and J ends lost 7 bases and 2 bases, in that order; junction bases with no gene match: 9. Written as DNA, the CDR3 is TGTGCCAGCACCTCCCTGGGGGACAGGGCCTACAATGAGCAGTTCTTC. This sequence encodes CASTSLGDRAYNEQFF.

This chain connects TRBV18 to TRBJ1-2; D is possibly TRBD1 (5 bases). CDR1 and CDR2 from the germline V gene are KGHSH and LQKENI. CDR3 length equals 14 residues. The V gene lost 3 bases and the J gene lost 5 bases, with 13 bases spanning the gap. CDR3 DNA: TGTGCCAGCTCACCGTCGGGGGGAGGATATGGCTACACCTTC. Translated, it gives CASSPSGGGYGYTF.

This clone occurred once. The J gene is TRBJ1-3, the V gene TRBV6-6; no definite D call. CDR3 length: 14 residues. Trimming removed 7 bases at V and 0 bases at J, with 10 bases between. The germline gives CDR1 MNHNY, CDR2 SVGAGI (reference sequence). The CDR3 DNA reads as TGTGCCAGCACTAAAATTCTCTCTGGAAACACCATATATTTT. As protein: CASTKILSGNTIYF.

The chain has TRBV6-1 and TRBJ2-3, with 8 positions matching TRBD1. With 0 bases clipped from V and 4 bases from J, the junction kept 3 bases outside the gene matches. CDR1 and CDR2 from the germline V gene are MNHNS and SASEGT. The CDR3 loop spans 15 amino acids. Here the CDR3 reads CASSEAPGQADTQYF. DNA of the CDR3: TGTGCCAGCAGTGAAGCGCCGGGACAGGCAGATACGCAGTATTTT.

The genes are TRBV11-2 and TRBJ2-1; 7 positions match TRBD1. The length of the CDR3 is 14 residues. With V trimmed by 1 base and J by 6 bases, 3 bases remained unmatched. Per the germline V gene, CDR1 is SGHAT and CDR2 is FQNNGV. In nucleotides, the CDR3 is TGTGCCAGCAGCTTAGCCTACAGGGGCAATGAGCAGTTCTTC. This encodes CASSLAYRGNEQFF.

V gene TRBV5-1 combines with J gene TRBJ2-2, with unresolved D. CDR3 length: 13 amino acids. With 6 bases removed from V and 3 bases from J, the gap between germline ends came to 9 bases. Germline assignment: CDR1 SGHRS and CDR2 YFSETQ. The CDR3: CASTSVYTGELFF. The DNA for the CDR3 is TGCGCCAGCACCAGCGTTTACACCGGGGAGCTGTTTTTT.

The CDR3 nucleotides are TGTGCCAGCAGCTTACGCGGTTCCTACGAGCAGTACTTC. Its protein is CASSLRGSYEQYF. The gene calls are TRBV7-8 and TRBJ2-7; no firm D call. Germline CDR1 and CDR2: SGHVS and FQNEAQ. The CDR3 runs to 13 residues. Trimming removed 2 bases from V and 1 base from J, with 6 bases in between.

V and J are TRBV9 and TRBJ2-7; TRBD1 might be the D (6 bases). CDR3 length: 14 residues. From germline, CDR1 is SGDLS and CDR2 YYNGEE. V lost 4 bases, J lost 5 bases, and 16 bases lay in between. CDR3 loop: CASSPHRAEDEQYF. As DNA, the CDR3 is TGTGCCAGCAGCCCACACAGGGCTGAGGACGAGCAGTACTTC.

The gene calls are TRBV11-3 and TRBJ1-2, with D possibly TRBD1 on 5 matching bases. V dropped 1 base and J dropped 6 bases, with 15 bases sitting between them. Germline V gene lookup returns CDR1 SGHNT and CDR2 YENEEA. This CDR3 has 15 residues. The DNA of the CDR3 is TGTGCCAGCAGCTTAGGCCCCGGCGGAGGGGATGGCTACACCTTC. Protein product: CASSLGPGGGDGYTF.

The chain couples TRBV30 to TRBJ1-4; 8 bases line up with TRBD1. V lost 1 base, J lost 6 bases, and 10 bases stayed unmatched. The CDR3 covers 16 residues. CDR1 is GTSNPN and CDR2 is SVGIG in the germline V gene (reference sequence). CDR3 nucleotides: TGTGCCTGGAGTGACGGCAGGGGGCTTTTTTATGAAAAACTGTTTTTT. Amino acids: CAWSDGRGLFYEKLFF. The whole variable domain, remainder taken from reference TRBV30 and TRBJ1-4, is SQTIHQWPATLVQPVGSPLSLECTVEGTSNPNLYWYRQAAGRGLQLLFYSVGIGQISSEVPQNLSASRPQDRQFILSSKKLLLSDSGFYLCAWSDGRGLFYEKLFFGSGTQLSVL.

The chain joins TRBV11-2 to TRBJ2-7; tentative D call: TRBD1 (6 bases). Germline-derived CDR1 and CDR2 are SGHAT and FQNNGV. This CDR3 contains 15 residues. Trimming shortened V by 1 base and J by 5 bases, and 15 bases separated the two germline ends. In nucleotides, the CDR3 is TGTGCCAGCAGCTTAGGGAAAACAGGGATCAACGAGCAGTACTTC. Translation gives CASSLGKTGINEQYF.

This chain joins TRBV19 and TRBJ2-2; 7 positions match TRBD1. Germline CDR1 LNHDA, CDR2 SQIVND (reference sequence). The CDR3 covers 16 residues. With 5 bases clipped from V and 6 bases from J, the junction kept 12 bases outside the gene matches. CDR3 residues: CASSVRDSNSPGELFF. CDR3 nucleotides: TGTGCCAGTAGTGTACGGGACAGTAATTCACCCGGGGAGCTGTTTTTT.

The gene calls are TRBV15 and TRBJ2-7; TRBD2 matches 10 bases. This CDR3 region has 15 residues. The V and J ends lost 1 base and 2 bases, in that order; junction bases with no gene match: 2. Looked up from germline, CDR1 is LNHNV and CDR2 is YYDKDF (reference sequence). CDR3 in amino acids: CATSRASGGAYEQYF. CDR3 nucleotide sequence: TGTGCCACCAGCAGAGCTAGCGGGGGAGCCTACGAGCAGTACTTC.

V and J are TRBV6-6 and TRBJ2-7, with TRBD1 as a possible D gene (6 bases). The germline gives CDR1 MNHNY, CDR2 SVGAGI (reference sequence). The ends were cut back, 7 bases at V and 5 bases at J, with 15 bases in the middle. The CDR3 totals 13 residues. The CDR3 sequence is CASTTGTLHEQYF. CDR3 coding DNA: TGTGCCAGCACCACCGGGACACTCCACGAGCAGTACTTC.

The chain is built from TRBV4-1 and TRBJ1-3, with D uncertain. Trimming stripped 2 bases from V and 0 bases from J, with 5 bases between. Germline CDR1 reads MGHRA; CDR2 reads YSYEKL. The CDR3 is made up of 14 amino acids. CDR3 amino acids: CASSQPYSGNTIYF. CDR3 sequence (DNA): TGCGCCAGCAGCCAACCCTACTCTGGAAACACCATATATTTT.

The chain recombines TRBV7-9 with TRBJ1-5; D gene uncertain. In germline, CDR1 is SEHNR, CDR2 FQNEAQ (reference sequence). The CDR3 sequence is 15 residues long. The V end was cut by 5 bases, the J end by 4 bases, with 15 bases between. The CDR3 region has the DNA TGTGCCAGCAGCCCCCCCAGGTTCGGAAATCAGCCCCAGCATTTT. Translated, it gives CASSPPRFGNQPQHF.